This TCR beta chain was identified in a study of T cells in Graves' hyperthyroidism and ophthalmopathy. Study-wide points: The model predicted ophthalmopathy a median around six months before onset. Blood also showed most of the thyroid clonotypes that were expanded above 0.001.

Germline V CDR1 and CDR2: DFQATT, SNEGSKA (reference sequence). The CDR3 covers 14 residues. V lost 2 bases, J lost 7 bases, and 6 bases stayed unmatched. Absent ophthalmopathy progression within 18 months defined stable Graves' hyperthyroidism. Diagnosis rested on symptoms, serum thyroxine and TRAb, thyroid ultrasound, and orbital computed tomography. RNA transcripts gave rise to amplified TCR beta CDR3 regions. The HTBI primer set served for first-round RT-PCR of the TCR CDR3. Each CDR3 protein is one row after TCRdb ran MiXCR on the multiplex PCR reads. Among a few hundred thousand distinct CDR3 sequences listed, 15% to 20% were seen once. This clonotype was detected only a few times. The antigen is not known.

Material: blood. The clonotype was recovered from a woman aged 50 to 60 with Graves' hyperthyroidism. The chain couples TRBV20-1 to TRBJ2-1; 9 nucleotides line up with TRBD2. The DNA of the CDR3 is TGCAGTGCTAGACCACTAGCGGGTTGGAATGAGCAGTTCTTC. Translating gives CSARPLAGWNEQFF.